The T cell receptor (beta chain) under discussion was sequenced for a study of T cells in tuberculosis. Latent tuberculosis screening used tuberculin skin test and IGRA at entry. A word on this clone: Its target is unknown.

Produced via immunoSEQ multiplex PCR; TCRdb's table is partial and in-frame only. Of approximately 30,000 clones in the sample, more than 85% were seen once. Study results and caveats: GMM-specific TCRs were nearer to active tuberculosis alpha repertoires, suggesting expansion.

The CDR3 covers 14 residues. The V end was cut by 5 bases, the J end by 4 bases, with 14 bases between. Germline V gene lookup returns CDR1 SEHNR and CDR2 FQNEAQ (reference sequence). Input material: PBMCs. The source of this sequence is a donor aged 10-30 years with latent tuberculosis or without tuberculosis infection. The chain recombines TRBV7-9 with TRBJ1-2, with D hard to call. Here the CDR3 DNA reads TGTGCCAGCAGCGTCGAACAGCCCCTCTATGGCTACACCTTC. It specifies CASSVEQPLYGYTF. The full variable domain, completed using reference TRBV7-9 and TRBJ1-2, is DTGVSQNPRHKITKRGQNVTFRCDPISEHNRLYWYRQTLGQGPEFLTYFQNEAQLEKSRLLSDRFSAERPKGSFSTLEIQRTEQGDSAMYLCASSVEQPLYGYTFGSGTRLTVV.